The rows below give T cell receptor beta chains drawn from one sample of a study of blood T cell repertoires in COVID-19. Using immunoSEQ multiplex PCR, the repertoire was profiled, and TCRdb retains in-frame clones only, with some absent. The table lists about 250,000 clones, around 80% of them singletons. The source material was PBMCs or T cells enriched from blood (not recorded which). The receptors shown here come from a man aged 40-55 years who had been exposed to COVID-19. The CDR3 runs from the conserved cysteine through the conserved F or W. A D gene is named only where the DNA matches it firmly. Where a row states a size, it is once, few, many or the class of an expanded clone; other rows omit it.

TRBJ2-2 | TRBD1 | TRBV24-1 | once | CATSDPGTGNTGELFF | TGTGCCACCAGTGACCCCGGGACAGGGAACACCGGGGAGCTGTTTTTT
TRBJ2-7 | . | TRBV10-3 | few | CAISEMDTTYEQYF | TGTGCCATCAGTGAGATGGACACCACCTACGAGCAGTACTTC
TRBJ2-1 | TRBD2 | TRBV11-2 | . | CASSLLPGLAGGDEQFF | TGTGCCAGCAGCCTCCTGCCGGGACTAGCGGGGGGGGATGAGCAGTTCTTC
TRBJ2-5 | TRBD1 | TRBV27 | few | CASSPQGAGETQYF | TGTGCCAGCAGTCCCCAGGGGGCAGGGGAGACCCAGTACTTC
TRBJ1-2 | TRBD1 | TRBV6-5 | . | CASSPRGQPLRGYTF | TGTGCCAGCAGTCCACGGGGACAGCCGCTAAGAGGCTACACCTTC
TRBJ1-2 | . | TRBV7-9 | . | CASSLDGGLLYGYTF | TGTGCCAGCAGCTTAGATGGGGGACTCCTCTATGGCTACACCTTC
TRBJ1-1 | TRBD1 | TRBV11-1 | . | CASSPEQGGTEAFF | TGTGCCAGCAGCCCTGAACAGGGGGGCACTGAAGCTTTCTTT
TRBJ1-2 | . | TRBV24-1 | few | CATSEGQGYGYTF | TGTGCCACCAGTGAGGGTCAGGGATATGGCTACACCTTC
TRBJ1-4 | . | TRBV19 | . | CASSVRDEKLFF | TGTGCCAGTTCGGTCCGGGATGAAAAACTGTTTTTT
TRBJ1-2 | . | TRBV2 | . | CASRQGNGGYTF | TGTGCCAGCAGGCAGGGGAACGGTGGCTACACCTTC
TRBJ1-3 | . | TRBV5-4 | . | CASGGELAGNTIYF | TGTGCCAGCGGGGGGGAACTGGCTGGAAACACCATATATTTT
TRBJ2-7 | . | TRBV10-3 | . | CAITVSLGARPDEQYF | TGTGCCATCACCGTAAGTTTGGGGGCTAGGCCCGACGAGCAGTACTTC
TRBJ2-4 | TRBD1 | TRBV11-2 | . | CASSSQGANIQYF | TGTGCCAGCAGCTCTCAGGGGGCGAACATTCAGTACTTC
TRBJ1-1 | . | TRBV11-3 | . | CASRFSYSDTEAFF | TGTGCCAGCAGGTTCTCTTACTCCGACACTGAAGCTTTCTTT
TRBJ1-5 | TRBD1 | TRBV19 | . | CASSIDGTGPNQPQHF | TGTGCCAGTAGTATAGACGGGACAGGGCCAAATCAGCCCCAGCATTTT
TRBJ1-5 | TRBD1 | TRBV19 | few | CASSGDRGNQPQHF | TGTGCCAGTAGTGGGGACAGGGGGAATCAGCCCCAGCATTTT
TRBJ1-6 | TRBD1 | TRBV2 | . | CASRDRGVNSPLHF | TGTGCCAGTCGGGACAGGGGTGTCAATTCACCCCTCCACTTT
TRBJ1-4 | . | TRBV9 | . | CASSGNREGYEKLFF | TGTGCCAGCAGCGGAAACAGGGAGGGCTATGAAAAACTGTTTTTT
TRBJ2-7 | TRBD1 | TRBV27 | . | CASSSAGQGRYEQYF | TGTGCCAGCAGTTCTGCCGGACAGGGTCGGTACGAGCAGTACTTC
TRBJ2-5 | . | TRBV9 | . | CASSTGTTKRAQYF | TGTGCCAGCAGCACAGGGACTACCAAGAGGGCCCAGTACTTC
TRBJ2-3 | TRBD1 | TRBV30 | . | CAWSLGGNPPQYF | TGTGCCTGGAGTCTAGGGGGCAATCCCCCGCAGTATTTT
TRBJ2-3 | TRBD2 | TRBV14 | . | CASSPPWGLAGGASTDTQYF | TGTGCCAGCAGCCCGCCCTGGGGGCTAGCGGGAGGGGCTAGCACAGATACGCAGTATTTT
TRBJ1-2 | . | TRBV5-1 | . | CASSSSGDYGYTF | TGCGCCAGCAGCTCGAGCGGGGACTATGGCTACACCTTC
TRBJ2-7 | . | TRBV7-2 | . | CASSFGGYYEQYF | TGTGCCAGCAGCTTCGGGGGATACTACGAGCAGTACTTC
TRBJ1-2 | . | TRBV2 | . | CASSVGSIEDYGYTF | TGTGCCAGCAGTGTAGGAAGTATCGAGGACTATGGCTACACCTTC
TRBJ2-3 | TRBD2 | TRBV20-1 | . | CSASLREGSDTQYF | TGCAGTGCTAGTTTGCGGGAGGGGTCAGATACGCAGTATTTT
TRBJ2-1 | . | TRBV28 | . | CASTLPSGLYNEQFF | TGTGCCAGCACGCTACCCAGCGGGCTCTACAATGAGCAGTTCTTC
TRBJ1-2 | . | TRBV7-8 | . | CASSLGGSTNYGYTF | TGTGCCAGCAGCTTAGGGGGCAGCACTAACTATGGCTACACCTTC
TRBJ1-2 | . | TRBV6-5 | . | CASSTGGNYGYTF | TGTGCCAGCAGTACCGGGGGGAACTATGGCTACACCTTC
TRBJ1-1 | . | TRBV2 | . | CASRTRQSWENTEAFF | TGTGCCAGCAGAACCAGACAGAGCTGGGAGAACACTGAAGCTTTCTTT
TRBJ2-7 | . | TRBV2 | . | CASRLPVSSYEQYF | TGTGCCAGCAGATTACCGGTAAGCTCCTACGAGCAGTACTTC
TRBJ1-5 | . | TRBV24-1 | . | CATKIRSLGRASNQPQHF | TGTGCCACCAAGATTCGGTCCCTCGGGAGGGCGAGCAATCAGCCCCAGCATTTT
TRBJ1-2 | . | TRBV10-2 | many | CASNVGVFGGYTF | TGCGCCAGCAACGTAGGGGTGTTCGGCGGCTACACCTTC